This T cell receptor beta chain was documented in a study of cytomegalovirus exposure and HLA in healthy donors. Germline V gene sequence: CDR1 SGHDT, CDR2 YYEEEE. V was clipped by 4 bases and J by 7 bases; unmatched bases: 6. The CDR3 sequence is 15 residues long. PCR employed 60 Vbeta and 13 Jbeta primers. Assay: immunoSEQ multiplex PCR; the TCRdb copy retains only in-frame clones and omits some. The sample carries more than 85,000 clones, about three quarters recorded once. This clone was seen just once. Antigen specificity is unknown. Points from the study as a whole: Most likely, a cluster of highly shared sequence variants arose as a sequencing artifact. Several of the most significant clusters appeared, in a later analysis, to be linked to common viral pathogens. The study listed approximately 170 cytomegalovirus-associated TCR beta chains.

All the people who gave samples were healthy bone marrow donors. V usage is TRBV5-6 and J usage is TRBJ2-1; 12 bases line up with TRBD2. The receptor was derived from a woman aged 25 to 45 in good health and CMV-seronegative. Sequencing was carried out using PBMCs. Here the CDR3 reads CASSEGTSGFNEQFF. The CDR3 DNA is TGTGCCAGCAGCGAGGGGACTAGCGGGTTTAATGAGCAGTTCTTC.